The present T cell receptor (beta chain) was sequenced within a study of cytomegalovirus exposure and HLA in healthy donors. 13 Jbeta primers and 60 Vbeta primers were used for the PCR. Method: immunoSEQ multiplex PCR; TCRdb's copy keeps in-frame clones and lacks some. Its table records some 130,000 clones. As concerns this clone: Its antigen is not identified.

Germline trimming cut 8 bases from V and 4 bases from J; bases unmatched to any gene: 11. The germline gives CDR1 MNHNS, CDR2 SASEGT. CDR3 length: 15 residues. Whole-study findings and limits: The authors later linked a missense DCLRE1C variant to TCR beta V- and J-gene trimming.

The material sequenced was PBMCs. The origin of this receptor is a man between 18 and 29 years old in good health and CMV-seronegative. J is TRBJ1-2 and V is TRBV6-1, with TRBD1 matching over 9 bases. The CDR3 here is CASQSTGQGFYGYTF. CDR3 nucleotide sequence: TGTGCCAGCCAATCAACAGGACAGGGGTTCTATGGCTACACCTTC.